This is a list of T cell receptor beta chains from one sample in a study of low-dose radiotherapy and immunotherapy resistance in tumors. From the reads, TCRdb called clonotypes with MiXCR, one entry per CDR3 protein. Of nearly 60,000 distinct CDR3 sequences in the sample, under 30% were seen once. The material sequenced was PBMCs, taken after low-dose radiotherapy plus immunotherapy. These receptors came from a male donor with prostate cancer. Each CDR3 is given with its conserved first and last residue. Each record gives: D gene, V gene, J gene, clone size, CDR3 DNA, CDR3 protein. D genes are given only for firm matches. Clone size appears in some rows only: once, few, many, or a class for an expanded clone.

>-|TRBV6-2/TRBV6-3|TRBJ2-5|many
TGTGCCAGCAGTTACAACGGACTTAACCAAGAGACCCAGTACTTC
CASSYNGLNQETQYF
>TRBD1|TRBV4-1|TRBJ1-5|-
TGCGCCAGCAGCCAAGATAAGGGGGCGGATCAGCCCCAGCATTTT
CASSQDKGADQPQHF
>-|TRBV3-1|TRBJ1-1|many
TGTGCCAGCAGCCGAGGGGATGAAGCTTTCTTT
CASSRGDEAFF
>TRBD1|TRBV4-3|TRBJ2-2|-
TGCGCCAGCAGCCCCGATCCCACAGGGGCGGCTGGGGAGCTGTTTTTT
CASSPDPTGAAGELFF
>-|TRBV6-1|TRBJ2-2|many
TGTGCCAGCAGTGAGACAACCGGGGAGCTGTTTTTT
CASSETTGELFF
>-|TRBV20-1|TRBJ2-1|-
TGCAGTGCTGAGGGGGATGAGCAGTTCTTC
CSAEGDEQFF
>-|TRBV30|TRBJ1-4|many
TGTGCCTGGAGTGTACCAGGTTCTGAAAAACTGTTTTTT
CAWSVPGSEKLFF
>-|TRBV4-3|TRBJ2-7|many
TGCGCCAGCAGTCCTCGGATGAGCTCCTACGAGCAGTACTTC
CASSPRMSSYEQYF
>-|TRBV29-1|TRBJ1-5|many
TGCAGCGTTGAAGATCCACCGGGGATAGGCAATCAGCCCCAGCATTTT
CSVEDPPGIGNQPQHF
>-|TRBV3-1|TRBJ2-3|many
TGTGCCAGCAGCCAAGCCACCGGGACTGGCAGGAATACGCAGTATTTT
CASSQATGTGRNTQYF
>TRBD1|TRBV9|TRBJ2-5|many
TGTGCCAGCAGCGTAGGGTGGGACAGGGGAGCGGAGACCCAGTACTTC
CASSVGWDRGAETQYF
>-|TRBV6-2/TRBV6-3|TRBJ1-5|many
TGTGCCAGCAAACTTCCCGGGACGGGAGATCAGCCCCAGCATTTT
CASKLPGTGDQPQHF
>TRBD2|TRBV20-1|TRBJ2-5|many
TGCAGTGCCATCCTAGCGGGGGGGAAAGAGACCCAGTACTTC
CSAILAGGKETQYF
>-|TRBV20-1|TRBJ2-7|many
TGCAGTGCTAGGGACAGAGACCGGTACGAGCAGTACTTC
CSARDRDRYEQYF
>-|TRBV29-1|TRBJ1-4|-
-
CSVRTGGGEKLFFF
>TRBD1|TRBV11-2|TRBJ2-5|many
TGTGCCAGCAGCCGCGACAGGGCAACTCAAGAGACCCAGTACTTC
CASSRDRATQETQYF
>TRBD2|TRBV7-9|TRBJ2-1|many
TGTGCCAGCAGCTTAAGTGGCGGGAGGGTCGATGAGCAGTTCTTC
CASSLSGGRVDEQFF
>-|TRBV25-1|TRBJ1-2|many
TGTGCCAGCAGTGATTCCGGGATCGCTGGCTACACCTTC
CASSDSGIAGYTF
>TRBD2|TRBV20-1|TRBJ2-5|many
TGCAGTGCTAAACTAGCGGGGGGTATTGCTCAAGAGACCCAGTACTTC
CSAKLAGGIAQETQYF
>-|TRBV5-1|TRBJ1-3|many
TGCGCCAGCAGCTTGATGGGGGTTTCCTCTGGAAACACCATATATTTT
CASSLMGVSSGNTIYF
>TRBD1|TRBV5-1|TRBJ1-5|-
TGCGCCAGCAGCTCAACAGGGGAGAGTCAGCCCCAGCATTTT
CASSSTGESQPQHF
>-|TRBV28|TRBJ2-7|many
TGTGCCAGCACCTCCCGGGACATCTTCTCCGAGCAGTACTTC
CASTSRDIFSEQYF
>TRBD2|TRBV7-7|TRBJ2-1|many
TGTGCTAGCAGCGAGGGACTAGCGGCCTACAATGAGCAGTTCTTC
CASSEGLAAYNEQFF
>-|TRBV28|TRBJ2-2|-
-
CASSLSGSGYAGELFFF
>-|TRBV9|TRBJ2-1|many
TGTGCCAGCAGCGTAGGGTCTGACAATGAGCAGTTCTTC
CASSVGSDNEQFF
>-|TRBV5-5|TRBJ2-1|many
TGTGCCAGCAGCTTGGCGCCTGGGGCAGTGGAGCAGTTCTTC
CASSLAPGAVEQFF